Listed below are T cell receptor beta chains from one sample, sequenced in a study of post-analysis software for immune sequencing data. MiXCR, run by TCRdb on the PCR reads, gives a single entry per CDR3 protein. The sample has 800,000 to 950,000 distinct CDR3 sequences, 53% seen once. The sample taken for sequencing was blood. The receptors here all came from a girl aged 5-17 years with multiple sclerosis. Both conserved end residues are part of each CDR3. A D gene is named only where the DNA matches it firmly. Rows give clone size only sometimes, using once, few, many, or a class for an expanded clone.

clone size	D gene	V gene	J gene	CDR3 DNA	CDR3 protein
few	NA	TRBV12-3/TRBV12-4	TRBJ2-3	TGTGCCAGCCGCTCCGGGACGGCAGATACGCAGTATTTT	CASRSGTADTQYF
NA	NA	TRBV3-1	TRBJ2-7	TGTGCCAGCAGCGCGATCGGCTACGAGCAGTACTTC	CASSAIGYEQYF
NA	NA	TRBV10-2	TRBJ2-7	TGCGCCAGCAGTACCGGACAGAACTCCTACGAGCAGTACTTC	CASSTGQNSYEQYF
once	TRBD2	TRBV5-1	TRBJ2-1	TGCGCCAGCAGCTACCAACTAGCGGGAGGTTACAATGAGCAGTTCTTC	CASSYQLAGGYNEQFF
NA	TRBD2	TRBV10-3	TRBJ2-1	TGTGCCATCAATAGCGGGAGCGTCGGTGAGCAGTTCTTC	CAINSGSVGEQFF
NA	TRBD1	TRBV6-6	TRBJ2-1	TGTGCCAGCAGTTCCATCCGGGACAGGAGATACAATGAGCAGTTCTTC	CASSSIRDRRYNEQFF
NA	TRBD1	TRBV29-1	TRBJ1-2	TGCAGCGTGGGGACAGGGGGAAGATGGGGCTATGGCTACACCTTC	CSVGTGGRWGYGYTF
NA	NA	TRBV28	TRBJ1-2	TGTGCCAGCAGTTTAAAGTCCCCGCGGGGCTATGGCTACACCTTC	CASSLKSPRGYGYTF
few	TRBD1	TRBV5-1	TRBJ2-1	TGCGCCAGCAGCCGGGACAGGGGAGGGGAGCAGTTCTTC	CASSRDRGGEQFF
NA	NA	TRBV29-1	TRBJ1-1	TGCAGCGTTGATGAGGTGTTGAACACTGAAGCTTTCTTT	CSVDEVLNTEAFF
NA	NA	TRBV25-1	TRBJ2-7	TGTGCCAGCACCACCGGGGTCTACGACCACGAGCAGTACTTC	CASTTGVYDHEQYF
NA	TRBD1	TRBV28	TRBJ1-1	TGTGCCAGCAGTTTGGGTGGGACAGGGGATTACACTGAAGCTTTCTTT	CASSLGGTGDYTEAFF
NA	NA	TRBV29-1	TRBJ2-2	TGCAGCGTCGGCCGGGACACCCTGGGCGGGGAGCTGTTTTTT	CSVGRDTLGGELFF
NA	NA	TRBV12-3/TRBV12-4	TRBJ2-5	TGTGCCAGCAGTTTTCCTCCGGGGGAGACCCAGTACTTC	CASSFPPGETQYF
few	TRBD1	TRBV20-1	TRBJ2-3	TGCAGTGCCAGCTCGACAGGGAGCACAGATACGCAGTATTTT	CSASSTGSTDTQYF
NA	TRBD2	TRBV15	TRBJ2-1	TGTGCCACCAGCAGAGGCCAGCGGGAGTACAATGAGCAGTTCTTC	CATSRGQREYNEQFF
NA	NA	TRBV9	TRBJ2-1	TGTGCCAGCAGCGCCCGGGACACCCGAGGTAGTGAGCAGTTCTTC	CASSARDTRGSEQFF
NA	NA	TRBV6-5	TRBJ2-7	TGTGCCAGCAGTCCGCTAGGAAGAGAATACGAGCAGTACTTC	CASSPLGREYEQYF
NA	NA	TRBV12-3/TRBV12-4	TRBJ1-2	TGTGCCAGCAGTTTGGGGTGGCAGGGTGGTTATGGCTACACCTTC	CASSLGWQGGYGYTF
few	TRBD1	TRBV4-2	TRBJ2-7	TGTGCCAGCAGCCAGGGACAGGGCACCTACGAGCAGTACTTC	CASSQGQGTYEQYF
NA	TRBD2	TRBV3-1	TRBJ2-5	TGTGCCAGCAGCCAAGGGGGGACTAGCGGGAAAGAGACCCAGTACTTC	CASSQGGTSGKETQYF
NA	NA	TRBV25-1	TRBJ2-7	TGTGCCAGCAGTGACCCTGACATCTCCGAGCAGTACTTC	CASSDPDISEQYF
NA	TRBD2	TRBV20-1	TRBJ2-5	TGCAGTGCTAGAGATTTTGCGGGAGGGGAGACCCAGTACTTC	CSARDFAGGETQYF
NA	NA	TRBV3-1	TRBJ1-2	TGTGCCAGCAGCGAAACAGTAGGCTATGGCTACACCTTC	CASSETVGYGYTF
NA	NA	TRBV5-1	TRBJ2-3	TGCGCCAGCAGAGGGGACTCCACAGATACGCAGTATTTT	CASRGDSTDTQYF
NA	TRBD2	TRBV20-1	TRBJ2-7	TGCAGTGCTAGAGGAGCGGGACCCGAGTTAGGGCAGTACTTC	CSARGAGPELGQYF
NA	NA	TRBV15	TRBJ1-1	TGTGCCACCAGCAGAGATGGGGTTGTAGGTCACCTGAACACTGAAGCTTTCTTT	CATSRDGVVGHLNTEAFF
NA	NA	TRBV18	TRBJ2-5	TGTGCCAGCTCACCGGCAGCGTCCCAAGAGACCCAGTACTTC	CASSPAASQETQYF
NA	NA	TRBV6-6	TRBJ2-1	TGTGCCAGCAGTTACCCAAGGAACCGGGCCAAGGGGGAGCAGTTCTTC	CASSYPRNRAKGEQFF
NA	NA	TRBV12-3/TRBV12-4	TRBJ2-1	TGTGCCAGCAGCCCCGCGGGGTACAATGAGCAGTTCTTC	CASSPAGYNEQFF
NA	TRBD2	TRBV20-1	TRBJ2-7	TGCAGTGGCGCTAGCGGGAGCTCCTACGAGCAGTACTTC	CSGASGSSYEQYF
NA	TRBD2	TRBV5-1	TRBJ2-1	TGCGCCAGCAGCCCGTCGACTAGCGGGAGCTCCTACAATGAGCAGTTCTTC	CASSPSTSGSSYNEQFF
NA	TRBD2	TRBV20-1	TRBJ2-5	TGCAGTGCTCGGGGACTAGCGGGAGGACAAGAGACCCAGTACTTC	CSARGLAGGQETQYF
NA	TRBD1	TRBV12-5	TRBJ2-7	TGTGCTAGTGGTTTGGTAACCGGGACAGGATCCTACGAGCAGTACTTC	CASGLVTGTGSYEQYF
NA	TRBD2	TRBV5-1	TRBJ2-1	TGCGCCAGCGGCTGGACTAGCGGGAGCTCCTACAATGAGCAGTTCTTC	CASGWTSGSSYNEQFF
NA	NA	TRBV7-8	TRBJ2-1	TGTGCCAGCAGCTTGGGCCTCGGTACCATGCAGTTCTTC	CASSLGLGTMQFF
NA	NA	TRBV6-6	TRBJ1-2	TGTGCCAGCAAGGAGGCTTTTGGTGGCTACACCTTC	CASKEAFGGYTF
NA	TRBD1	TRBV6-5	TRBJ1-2	TGTGCCAGCAGTTACTCTGCAGGACAGGACTATGGCTACACCTTC	CASSYSAGQDYGYTF
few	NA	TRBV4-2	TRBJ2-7	TGTGCCAGCAGCCAAGATCCGTCGCCCTACGAGCAGTACTTC	CASSQDPSPYEQYF